This TCR beta chain was sequenced during a study of blood T cells in healthy people across ages. The CDR3 runs to 15 residues. V trimming: 3 bases; J trimming: 5 bases; junction bases outside the gene matches: 8. Alongside a J-beta primer mix, a sample-barcoded 5' primer served in a second PCR lasting roughly 7 to 11 cycles. One entry per CDR3 protein, called by TCRdb with MiXCR from the 5' RACE reads. The sample contains 450,000 to 700,000 distinct CDR3 sequences, 27% of which appear only once. Specimen: blood. The receptor comes from a woman in her 70s in good health. This chain connects TRBV12-3 or TRBV12-4 to TRBJ1-1, with 8 bases that match TRBD1. The CDR3 DNA follows: TGTGCCAGCAGTTTTCAGGGGGCAGGATCGACTGAAGCTTTCTTT. Its translation is CASSFQGAGSTEAFF.